This TCR beta chain emerged from a study of T-cell reconstitution after alpha-beta-depleted transplantation in children. The CDR3 consists of 13 residues. With 8 bases clipped from V and 14 bases from J, the junction kept 10 bases outside the gene matches. TCRbeta library construction was performed incorporating unique molecular identifiers. Each CDR3 protein gets one entry after TCRdb re-called the PCR reads with MiXCR. The table lists some 75,000 distinct CDR3 sequences, about 7% of them singletons. The chain has TRBV12-3 or TRBV12-4 and TRBJ2-1; 12 bases are a match to TRBD2. Material: PBMCs from the stem cell graft donor, obtained from the stem cell graft. The source of this sequence is a human donor who donated a stem cell graft to a child with acute lymphoblastic leukemia. CDR3 DNA sequence: TGTGCCAGCGTGACTAGCGGGGGCCTTAGGGAGTTCTTC. Protein sequence: CASVTSGGLREFF.